This T cell receptor beta chain emerged from a study of T-cell reconstitution after alpha-beta-depleted transplantation in children. A library of TCRbeta sequences, prepared with unique molecular identifiers, was generated. TCRdb passed the PCR reads through MiXCR, listing each CDR3 protein once. This sample has a few hundred thousand distinct CDR3 sequences, with 10% found just once. CDR3 length: 14 residues. V shed 6 bases and J shed 2 bases, with 17 bases lying between them. CDR1 is DFQATT, CDR2 SNEGSKA, per germline (reference sequence). The sample here was PBMCs from the stem cell graft donor, taken from the stem cell graft. The gene calls are TRBV20-1 and TRBJ2-7; no definite D call. The sequence derives from a human donor who donated a stem cell graft to a child with acute lymphoblastic leukemia. The CDR3 protein is CSALEDHATYEQYF. The CDR3, as DNA: TGCAGTGCCCTTGAGGACCACGCTACCTACGAGCAGTACTTC.